The present T cell receptor (beta chain) was sequenced within a study of T cells after yellow fever vaccination (dated by TCRdb to about 2019). Notes on the research overall: The SMART-Seq v4 Ultra Low Input RNA kit was used to prepare libraries from fractions with low cell numbers. To follow T-cell clones before and after primary and booster YFV17D yellow fever vaccination, bulk TCR alpha and beta repertoires were sequenced over time. Two healthy male donors, one aged 18 to 30 and one aged 30 to 40 years, were included in the cohort. Blood was collected at multiple timepoints before and after primary and secondary immunization, and bulk PBMC replicates and cell subsets were isolated. What the research found in general, with its limitations: Because abundant contaminating clonotypes from the bulk population could be contained in FACS-sorted repertoires, computational filtering was required. The secondary T-cell response was found to be weaker but faster than the primary response, with a peak reached on day 5 rather than on day 15. Because only a couple of donors were included in the study, the extent to which the findings can be generalized is limited. A small fraction of clonotypes showed up in both the CD4 and CD8 compartments, probably as a result of convergent recombination. Most clones expanded after primary vaccination were re-detected after the booster (approximately 96% of CD4 and around 88% of CD8), suggesting broad memory maintenance.

In light of the paper, this sample's treatment or condition label describes: live attenuated yellow fever vaccine strain. PBMCs were isolated from peripheral blood using a standard Ficoll-Paque protocol. CD4 and CD8 T-cell fractions were isolated with Dynabeads CD4 and CD8 positive selection kits. TriZol was used to extract RNA from bulk PBMCs, CD4 and CD8 fractions, and dextramer-positive and dextramer-negative fractions. In the germline V gene, CDR1 corresponds to SNHLY and CDR2 to FYNNEI. CDR3 length: 15 amino acids, cysteine to phenylalanine. Solely the CDR3 DNA is kept, with 45 bases framed from the first base. Trimming removed 5 bases from V and 3 bases from J, leaving 15 bases between the germline ends. Sequenced on an Illumina NovaSeq 6000. Synthesis of TCR cDNA relied on 5'RACE template switching, a step that introduced a universal primer site along with unique molecular identifiers. Priming for cDNA synthesis came from both the TCR alpha and TCR beta constant segments. Library amplification used two PCR steps, and the second PCR step added sample barcodes and sequencing adapters. Sequencing of the libraries was done on either Illumina HiSeq 2500 (2x100 bp) or NovaSeq (2x150 bp). In the source study's methods: Reads were demultiplexed and collapsed into UMI consensus sequences with MIGEC, and V(D)J alignment was performed with MiXCR. Vaccine-responding clonotypes were identified with edgeR using replicate PBMC samples, with FDR below 0.01 and a log2 fold change above 5 up to day 15 being required. Each bulk clonotype received a CD4 or CD8 identity based on whether the sequenced CD4 or CD8 repertoire contained that clonotype at higher abundance. TCRdb trimmed public reads at Q25 via fastp, called clones via MiXCR and kept in-frame beta chains. Entries that share a CDR3 protein sequence are merged under the most common genes and DNA. The V and J calls reflect TCRdb's pipeline rather than the authors' work. The sample records about 170,000 distinct CDR3 sequences, approximately 11% of which are singletons. The ten largest clones capture 35% to 40% of the sample.

This clonotype was counted between two and nine times. The antigen it binds to is not known. No base quality information exists; no much larger clone differs at one position. Sequenced here: CD8+ T cells sorted from PBMCs, sampled 15 days after the yellow fever booster vaccination. The chain uses TRBV2 and TRBJ2-3, with TRBD2 as a weak D call on 7 bases. This sequence was found in a man between 18 and 35 years old who received the YFV17D yellow fever vaccine. The sequence in DNA is TGTGCCAGCAGTTTTTTCGGGGGGCGTACAGATACGCAGTATTTT. Its amino acids are CASSFFGGRTDTQYF. The variable domain in full, with residues beyond the CDR3 obtained from the reference TRBV2 and TRBJ2-3 genes, is EPEVTQTPSHQVTQMGQEVILRCVPISNHLYFYWYRQILGQKVEFLVSFYNNEISEKSEIFDDQFSVERPDGSNFTLKIRSTKLEDSAMYFCASSFFGGRTDTQYFGPGTRLTVL.